This T cell receptor (beta chain) was obtained from a study of blood T cell repertoires in COVID-19. Method: immunoSEQ multiplex PCR; TCRdb's copy keeps in-frame clones and lacks some. The sample has more than 300,000 clones, around nine tenths seen once. Trimming took 5 bases from V and 0 from J, leaving 14 bases between them. Germline CDR1 LNHDA, CDR2 SQIVND (reference sequence). CDR3 size: 16 residues. This clonotype was obtained from a woman younger than 30 who had recovered from COVID-19. Sequenced sample: peripheral blood. The V gene is TRBV19, the J gene TRBJ2-1; D remains unclear. Written as DNA, the CDR3 is TGTGCCAGTAGTGCTCTCGCTAATGGCTCCTACAATGAGCAGTTCTTC. Translation gives CASSALANGSYNEQFF.